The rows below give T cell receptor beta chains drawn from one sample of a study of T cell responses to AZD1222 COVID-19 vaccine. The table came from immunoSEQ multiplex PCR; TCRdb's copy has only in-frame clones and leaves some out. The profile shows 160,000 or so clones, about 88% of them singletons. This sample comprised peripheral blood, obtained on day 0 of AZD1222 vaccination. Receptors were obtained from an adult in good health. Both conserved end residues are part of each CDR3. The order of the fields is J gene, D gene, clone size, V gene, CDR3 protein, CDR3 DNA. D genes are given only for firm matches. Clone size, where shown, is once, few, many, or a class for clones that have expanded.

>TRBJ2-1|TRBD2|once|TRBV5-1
CASSLGTGGPYNEQFF
TGCGCCAGCAGCTTGGGTACGGGAGGGCCCTACAATGAGCAGTTCTTC
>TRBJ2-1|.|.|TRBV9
CASSVGGVLYNEQFF
TGTGCCAGCAGCGTAGGCGGAGTTTTATACAATGAGCAGTTCTTC
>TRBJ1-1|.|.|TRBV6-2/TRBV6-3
CASSNTGSTEAFF
TGTGCCAGCAGTAACACAGGTTCTACTGAAGCTTTCTTT
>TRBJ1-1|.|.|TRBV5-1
CASSPLDTRNTEAFF
TGCGCCAGCAGCCCGCTGGACACAAGGAACACTGAAGCTTTCTTT
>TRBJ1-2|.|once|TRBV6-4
CASRRDVGGGYTF
TGTGCCAGCAGGCGGGACGTAGGGGGTGGCTACACCTTC
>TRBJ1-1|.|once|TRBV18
CASSPGPGRDTEAFF
TGTGCCAGCTCACCAGGGCCGGGGAGGGACACTGAAGCTTTCTTT
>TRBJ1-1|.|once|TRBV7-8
CASSREMNTEAFF
TGTGCCAGCAGCCGCGAGATGAACACTGAAGCTTTCTTT
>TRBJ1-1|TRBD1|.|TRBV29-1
CSDSGQGTEAFF
TGCAGCGACTCAGGACAGGGGACTGAAGCTTTCTTT
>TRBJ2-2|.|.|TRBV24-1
CATSGGTVRGELFF
TGTGCCACCAGCGGAGGGACAGTCAGGGGGGAGCTGTTTTTT
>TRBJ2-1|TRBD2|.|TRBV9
CASSPRLAGGVNEQFF
TGTGCCAGCAGCCCTAGACTAGCGGGAGGAGTAAATGAGCAGTTCTTC
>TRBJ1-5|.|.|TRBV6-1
CASSEASRQPQHF
TGTGCCAGCAGTGAAGCGTCGCGTCAGCCCCAGCATTTT
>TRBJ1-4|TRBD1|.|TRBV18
CASSRRTGGAANEKLFF
TGTGCCAGCTCCCGTCGGACAGGGGGCGCAGCTAATGAAAAACTGTTTTTT
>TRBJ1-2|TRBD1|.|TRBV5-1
CASSLEVTGHGYTF
TGCGCCAGCAGCTTGGAGGTGACAGGGCATGGCTACACCTTC
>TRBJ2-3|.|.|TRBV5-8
CASSFGSGTTDTQYF
TGTGCCAGCAGCTTTGGTTCCGGAACCACAGATACGCAGTATTTT
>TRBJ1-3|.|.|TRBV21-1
CASSPHRGGLPWDSGNTIYF
TGTGCCAGCAGCCCGCACAGAGGGGGTCTACCTTGGGACTCTGGAAACACCATATATTTT
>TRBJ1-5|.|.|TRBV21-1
CASSKAPKQGEIGQPQHF
TGTGCCAGCAGCAAAGCTCCCAAGCAGGGGGAAATAGGTCAGCCCCAGCATTTT
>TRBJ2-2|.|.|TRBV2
CATRRDNPRGTGELFF
TGTGCCACTAGGCGGGACAACCCTCGAGGGACCGGGGAGCTGTTTTTT
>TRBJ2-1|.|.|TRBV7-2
CASSSVGDNEQFF
TGTGCCAGCAGCTCGGTCGGGGACAATGAGCAGTTCTTC
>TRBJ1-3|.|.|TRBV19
CASSAGVLGGNTIYF
TGTGCCAGTAGCGCAGGTGTTCTCGGGGGAAACACCATATATTTT
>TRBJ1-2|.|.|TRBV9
CASSPLSYNYGYTF
TGTGCCAGCAGTCCCTTGAGTTACAACTATGGCTACACCTTC
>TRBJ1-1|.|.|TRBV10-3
CAISAGLNTEAFF
TGTGCCATCAGCGCAGGGTTAAACACTGAAGCTTTCTTT
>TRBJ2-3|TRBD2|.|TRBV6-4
CASAITGGATDTQYF
TGTGCCAGCGCCATAACGGGGGGGGCCACAGATACGCAGTATTTT
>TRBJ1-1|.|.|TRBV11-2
CASSFGVRAEAFF
TGTGCCAGCAGCTTTGGGGTGCGCGCTGAAGCTTTCTTT
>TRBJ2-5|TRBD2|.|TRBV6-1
CASSELIGLAGTGETQYF
TGTGCCAGCAGTGAACTTATTGGACTAGCGGGAACCGGAGAGACCCAGTACTTC
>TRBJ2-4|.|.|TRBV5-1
CASSPTRLPGAIQYF
TGCGCCAGCAGCCCAACCCGACTCCCCGGGGCCATTCAGTACTTC
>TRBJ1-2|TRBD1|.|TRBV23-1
CASRSTKNDRGILYGYTF
TGCGCCAGCAGATCCACGAAGAATGACAGGGGGATCCTCTATGGCTACACCTTC
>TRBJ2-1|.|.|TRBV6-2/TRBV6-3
CASSYGFNEQFF
TGTGCCAGCAGTTACGGTTTCAATGAGCAGTTCTTC
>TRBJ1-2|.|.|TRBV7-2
CASSLDRGGYTF
TGTGCCAGCTCCCTGGATCGCGGCGGCTACACCTTC
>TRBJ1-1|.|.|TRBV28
CASSRDTVTLLNTEAFF
TGTGCCAGCAGCCGTGACACCGTAACACTATTGAACACTGAAGCTTTCTTT
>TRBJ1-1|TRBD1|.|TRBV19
CASTFQGASTEAFF
TGTGCCAGTACCTTTCAGGGGGCTAGCACTGAAGCTTTCTTT
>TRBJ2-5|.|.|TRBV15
CATSRDVGGEETQYF
TGTGCCACCAGCAGAGACGTGGGGGGCGAAGAGACCCAGTACTTC
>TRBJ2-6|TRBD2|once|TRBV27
CASSRGAGANVLTF
TGTGCCAGCAGTCGGGGGGCTGGGGCCAACGTCCTGACTTTC
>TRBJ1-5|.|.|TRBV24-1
CATSDFTDQPQHF
TGTGCCACCAGTGACTTTACCGATCAGCCCCAGCATTTT
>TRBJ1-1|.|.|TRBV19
CASSVGRDTEAFF
TGTGCCAGTAGTGTCGGCAGGGACACTGAAGCTTTCTTT
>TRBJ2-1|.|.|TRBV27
CASSFGSGNNEQFF
TGTGCCAGCAGTTTCGGTAGCGGAAACAATGAGCAGTTCTTC
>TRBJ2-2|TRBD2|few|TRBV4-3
CASSQVASGTGELFF
TGCGCCAGCAGCCAAGTAGCTAGCGGGACCGGGGAGCTGTTTTTT
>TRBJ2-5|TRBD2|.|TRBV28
CATRNLAGGQETQYF
TGTGCCACCAGAAACTTAGCGGGAGGTCAAGAGACCCAGTACTTC
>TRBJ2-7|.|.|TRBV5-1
CASSVEGSFYEQYF
TGCGCCAGCAGCGTAGAGGGATCCTTTTACGAGCAGTACTTC
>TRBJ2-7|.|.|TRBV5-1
CASRHGGGSYEQYF
TGCGCCAGCAGGCACGGGGGAGGATCCTACGAGCAGTACTTC
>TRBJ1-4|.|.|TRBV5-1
CASSPYFGGGNNEKLFF
TGCGCCAGCAGCCCCTACTTTGGGGGGGGAAATAATGAAAAACTGTTTTTT
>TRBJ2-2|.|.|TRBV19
CASSIRGSTGELFF
TGTGCCAGTAGTATACGGGGGTCGACCGGGGAGCTGTTTTTT
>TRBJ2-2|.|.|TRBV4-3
CASSQEKGPGELFF
TGCGCCAGCAGCCAAGAAAAGGGCCCCGGGGAGCTGTTTTTT
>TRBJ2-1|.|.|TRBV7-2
CASSLALGPRDNEQFF
TGTGCCAGCAGCTTAGCGCTTGGTCCTCGGGACAATGAGCAGTTCTTC
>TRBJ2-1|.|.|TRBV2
CASTASWDNEQFF
TGTGCCAGCACTGCGTCATGGGACAATGAGCAGTTCTTC
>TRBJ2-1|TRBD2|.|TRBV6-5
CASSAKREVNEQFF
TGTGCCAGCAGCGCCAAACGGGAGGTCAATGAGCAGTTCTTC
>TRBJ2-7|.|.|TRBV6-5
CASRAGGAGSEQYF
TGTGCCAGCAGAGCTGGAGGGGCAGGGTCCGAGCAGTACTTC
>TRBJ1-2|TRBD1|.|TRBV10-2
CASSELAGGYYGYTF
TGCGCCAGCAGTGAACTCGCAGGGGGCTACTATGGCTACACCTTC
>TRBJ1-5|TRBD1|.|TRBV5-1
CASSLGTGSNQPQHF
TGCGCCAGCAGCTTGGGGACAGGGAGTAATCAGCCCCAGCATTTT
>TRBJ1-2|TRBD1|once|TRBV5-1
CASSLDTGDSFF
TGCGCCAGCAGCTTGGACACAGGGGATTCTTTCTTC
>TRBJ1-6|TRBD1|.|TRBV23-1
CASSHGTGNSPLHF
TGCGCCAGCAGTCACGGGACAGGGAACTCACCCCTCCACTTT
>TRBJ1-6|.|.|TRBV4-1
CASSQDQVSPLHF
TGCGCCAGCAGCCAAGATCAGGTTTCACCCCTCCACTTT
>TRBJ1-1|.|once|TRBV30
CAWIQWRLRNTEAFF
TGTGCCTGGATTCAATGGAGACTGCGGAACACTGAAGCTTTCTTT